Listed below are T cell receptor beta chains from one sample, sequenced in a study of early T cells in non-severe SARS-CoV-2 infection. TCRdb re-derived calls from the 5' RACE reads in MiXCR, one entry per CDR3 protein. The repertoire holds some 45,000 distinct CDR3 sequences, with less than 6.5% as singletons. Sequencing used whole blood, obtained at baseline. The receptors stem from an adult who was a healthcare worker with PCR-confirmed SARS-CoV-2 infection or an uninfected control (not recorded which). Both conserved end residues are part of each CDR3. The order of the fields is V gene, clone size, J gene, D gene, CDR3 DNA, CDR3 protein. A D gene is named only where the DNA matches it firmly. The size field is filled for only some rows; it gives once, few, many or a size class.

TRBV6-6	few	TRBJ1-2	NA	TGTGCCAGCCACCTGGGGCAGGGTGATGGCTACACCTTC	CASHLGQGDGYTF
TRBV7-2	few	TRBJ1-1	NA	TGTGCCAGCAGCACCCCAGGCATCAACACTGAAGCTTTCTTT	CASSTPGINTEAFF
TRBV3-1	NA	TRBJ1-1	TRBD1	TGTGCCAGCAGCCAAGGAGGGACAGGGGGCACTGAAGCTTTCTTT	CASSQGGTGGTEAFF
TRBV21-1	NA	TRBJ1-1	NA	TGTGCCAGCAGCCCCATGGGACGGATGAACACTGAAGCTTTCTTT	CASSPMGRMNTEAFF
TRBV7-2	few	TRBJ2-1	NA	TGTGCCAGCAGCTCTGTCTCCTACAATGAGCAGTTCTTC	CASSSVSYNEQFF
TRBV3-1	NA	TRBJ1-1	TRBD1	TGTGCCAGCAGCCCTAGGACAGGGGGCAAAGCTTTCTTT	CASSPRTGGKAFF
TRBV20-1	NA	TRBJ2-2	NA	TGCAGTGCTAGTAGGTGGGCCGGGGAGCTGTTTTTT	CSASRWAGELFF
TRBV20-1	many	TRBJ1-5	NA	TGCAGTGCTAGAGGGCCCGCCCTGTATAGCAATCAGCCCCAGCATTTT	CSARGPALYSNQPQHF
TRBV15	many	TRBJ2-7	TRBD1	TGTGCCACCAGCATTGACAGGGGAGTCTACGAGCAGTACTTC	CATSIDRGVYEQYF
TRBV20-1	many	TRBJ1-2	TRBD1	TGCAGTGCTAGAGATCGGGGACAGATTAACTATGGCTACACCTTC	CSARDRGQINYGYTF
TRBV25-1	many	TRBJ2-2	TRBD1	TGTGCCAGCGGACAGGAAAACGGGGAGCTGTTTTTT	CASGQENGELFF
TRBV7-8	many	TRBJ2-7	TRBD1	TGTGCCAGCAGCTTGAGCCGGGACAGCTATTCCTACGAGCAGTACTTC	CASSLSRDSYSYEQYF
TRBV7-2	NA	TRBJ2-2	NA	TGTGCCAGCAGCTTATTTTCCTTGAACACCGGGGAGCTGTTTTTT	CASSLFSLNTGELFF
TRBV11-2	many	TRBJ2-7	NA	TGTGCCAGCAGCTTAGGAGGGAGCGAGCAGTACTTC	CASSLGGSEQYF
TRBV29-1	many	TRBJ1-1	NA	TGCAGCGTAAAACGGGAGTCTCTAAACACTGAAGCTTTCTTT	CSVKRESLNTEAFF
TRBV24-1	many	TRBJ2-2	TRBD2	TGTGCCACCCGAGCGGGGCCGAACACCGGGGAGCTGTTTTTT	CATRAGPNTGELFF
TRBV5-1	NA	TRBJ2-5	TRBD1	TGCGCCAGCAGCTCCAACCCTGGACAGGGGGAGACCCAGTACTTC	CASSSNPGQGETQYF
TRBV6-6	many	TRBJ1-5	TRBD1	TGTGCCAGCAGTGCGGGGACAGGGGCGGGCAATCAGCCCCAGCATTTT	CASSAGTGAGNQPQHF
TRBV20-1	NA	TRBJ1-6	NA	TGCAGTGCTAGAGCTACAGGGACTTCACCCCTCCACTTT	CSARATGTSPLHF
TRBV4-3	many	TRBJ2-7	NA	TGCGCCAGCAGCCCGGACGGGACCTACGAGCAGTACTTC	CASSPDGTYEQYF